The clone carrying this T cell receptor beta chain was seen many times. No antigen is known for it. These data are taken from a study of glioma-infiltrating T cells. Study-level points and caveats: Non-neoplastic patients had below-expected tissue-blood divergence, while all gliomas exceeded expectation.

Trimming at V came to 5 bases and at J to 0 bases, leaving 6 bases not matched to a gene. The CDR3 is 16 residues long. Per the germline V gene, CDR1 is SGHTA and CDR2 is FQGNSA. The iRepertoire nested amplicon-rescue multiplex PCR amplified TCR alpha and beta CDR3s from RNA. TCRdb reprocessed the multiplex PCR reads with MiXCR, giving one entry per CDR3 protein. The table has about 45,000 distinct CDR3 sequences, about a fifth seen once; the top ten hold more than 5.5%. The chain links TRBV7-2 to TRBJ2-3, with 9 nucleotides matching TRBD2. The sequencing sample was made of glioma tissue, nonneoplastic brain tissue, or PBMCs (not recorded which). The TCR comes from a human donor with low-grade glioma or glioblastoma, undergoing nonglioma brain surgery, or in good health (not recorded which). This chain's CDR3 is CASSPSAGGSTDTQYF. CDR3 DNA: TGTGCCAGCAGCCCCTCAGCGGGGGGAAGCACAGATACGCAGTATTTT.